One sample yielded the 14 T cell receptor beta chains listed below, sequenced in a study of T cells in Graves' hyperthyroidism and ophthalmopathy. The CDR3 regions of TCR beta were amplified from RNA transcripts. First-round RT-PCR of the TCR CDR3 relied on the HTBI primer set. One entry per CDR3 protein, called by TCRdb with MiXCR from the multiplex PCR reads. Of over 200,000 distinct CDR3 sequences in the sample, approximately 20% were seen once. Sequenced input: blood. These receptors were obtained from a man aged 35 to 55 with Graves' hyperthyroidism.

This chain joins TRBV20-1 and TRBJ2-7; 10 bases line up with TRBD2. The trim removed 3 bases at V and 1 base at J, leaving 9 bases unmatched. CDR1 DFQATT and CDR2 SNEGSKA come from the germline V gene (reference sequence). This CDR3 is 16 amino acids long. The CDR3 sequence: CSARPRLAGDSYEQYF. For the CDR3, the DNA is TGCAGTGCTAGGCCGCGACTAGCGGGCGATTCCTACGAGCAGTACTTC.

This clonotype has at least ten counts. This sequence joins TRBV5-1 and TRBJ2-2; 8 nucleotides agree with TRBD1. V gave up 4 bases and J gave up 0 bases; unmatched junction bases: 5. The CDR3 runs 16 residues. Germline V gene data show CDR1 as SGHRS and CDR2 as YFSETQ. In nucleotides, the CDR3 is TGCGCCAGCAGCACGGACAGGGCCCCGAACACCGGGGAGCTGTTTTTT. Its translation is CASSTDRAPNTGELFF.

This clonotype was counted many times. The V call is TRBV6-1, the J call TRBJ2-3; D possibly corresponds to TRBD2 (6 bases). CDR3 length: 15 amino acids. Between the trimmed V and J ends, which lost 7 bases and 2 bases, there was a span of 16 bases. Germline values: CDR1 MNHNS, CDR2 SASEGT. CDR3 region: CASMRDSGYTDTQYF. CDR3 DNA sequence: TGTGCCAGCATGCGAGATAGCGGATACACAGATACGCAGTATTTT.

The sample holds many counts of this clonotype. The chain combines TRBV10-3 with TRBJ2-1; 8 bases align to TRBD1. The V and J ends lost 4 bases and 9 bases, in that order; junction bases with no gene match: 8. Germline CDR1 and CDR2: ENHRY and SYGVKD. The CDR3 spans 14 residues. CDR3 protein: CAISGGQGAVEQFF. The CDR3 DNA follows: TGTGCCATCAGTGGGGGTCAGGGGGCGGTTGAGCAGTTCTTC.

J is TRBJ1-2 and V is TRBV3-1; possibly TRBD1 for D (6 bases). Germline assignment: CDR1 LGHDT and CDR2 YNNKEL (reference sequence). V lost 6 bases, J lost 7 bases, and 21 bases lay in between. The CDR3 is made up of 15 amino acids. As DNA, the CDR3 is TGTGCCAGCAGGGACAGAAGAAGGGGATTGGGTGGCTACACCTTC. Translation: CASRDRRRGLGGYTF.

This clonotype was observed at least ten times. This is likely a read error, given that the CDR3 carries no conserved phenylalanine or tryptophan at its end. The chain joins TRBV7-6 to TRBJ2-7; 7 nucleotides agree with TRBD2. Germline CDR1 reads SGHVS; CDR2 reads FNYEAQ. V lost 1 base to trimming and J lost 6 bases; unmatched junction nucleotides: 6. The length of the CDR3 is 14 residues. The CDR3 sequence is CASSLVGREGEQYL. The CDR3 nucleotides read TGTGCCAGCAGCTTAGTCGGCAGGGAGGGCGAGCAGTACCTC.

In this sample, this clonotype turned up once. This CDR3 reads CASSLDKSYEQYF. CDR3 coding DNA: TGTGCCAGCAGCTTAGACAAGTCCTACGAGCAGTACTTC. This chain connects TRBV7-2 to TRBJ2-7; no reliable D call. Trimming left V 1 base short and J 1 base short, with 5 bases between. CDR1 SGHTA and CDR2 FQGNSA come from the germline V gene. The CDR3 has 13 residues.

This chain joins TRBV28 and TRBJ2-1, with 7 nucleotides matching TRBD2. The CDR3 runs 15 residues. CDR1 MDHEN and CDR2 SYDVKM come from the germline V gene. Losses at the gene ends were 5 bases for V and 4 bases for J; bases not matched to a gene: 8. CDR3 nucleotide sequence: TGTGCCAGCAGTAATCCGGGGGGAACGTACAATGAGCAGTTCTTC. Translation gives CASSNPGGTYNEQFF.

This clonotype was counted many times. The V call is TRBV7-2, the J call TRBJ1-2; TRBD1 aligns across 9 bases. CDR1 is SGHTA, CDR2 FQGNSA, per germline. This CDR3 contains 14 residues. The V and J ends lost 5 bases and 9 bases, in that order; junction bases with no gene match: 10. The CDR3 is CASSGAQGAARYTF. The CDR3, as DNA: TGTGCCAGCAGCGGAGCACAGGGGGCAGCGCGCTACACCTTC.

Only a few counts were recorded for this clonotype. The chain employs TRBV5-1 and TRBJ2-7; TRBD1 matches 7 bases. This CDR3 comprises 14 residues. CDR1 is SGHRS and CDR2 is YFSETQ in the germline V gene. V lost 0 bases to trimming and J lost 3 bases; unmatched junction nucleotides: 3. The CDR3 bases are TGCGCCAGCAGCTTGGCACAGGGGATCTACGAGCAGTACTTC. Its protein product is CASSLAQGIYEQYF.

The chain carries TRBV7-2 and TRBJ2-1, with D possibly matching TRBD1 (5 bases). Germline CDR1 reads SGHTA; CDR2 reads FQGNSA. V lost 0 bases to trimming and J lost 7 bases, with 10 bases between them. This CDR3 contains 14 residues. The CDR3 sequence: CASSLAGPGNEQFF. Here the CDR3 DNA reads TGTGCCAGCAGCTTAGCGGGGCCTGGGAATGAGCAGTTCTTC.

The chain uses TRBV9 and TRBJ2-7, with 9 bases that match TRBD2. The V gene's germline CDR1 is SGDLS and CDR2 YYNGEE. The length of the CDR3 is 16 residues. V lost 3 bases to trimming and J lost 2 bases; unmatched junction nucleotides: 9. The CDR3 reads CASSAAALAGTYEQYF. Here the CDR3 DNA reads TGTGCCAGCAGCGCCGCGGCGCTAGCGGGGACCTACGAGCAGTACTTC.

In regard to this clonotype: This clone may be a read error of a much larger clone one base away. This chain links TRBV18 with TRBJ2-1; either TRBD1 or TRBD2 may supply D (5 bases each). CDR1 and CDR2 from the germline V gene are KGHSH and LQKENI. The CDR3 is 14 residues long. CDR3 in amino acids: CASLPPAGRNEQFF. CDR3 bases: TGTGCCAGCTTACCACCGGCAGGGAGAAATGAGCAGTTCTTC.

This clonotype was seen more than once but under ten times. This chain links TRBV20-1 with TRBJ2-7, with 7 positions matching TRBD2. The V gene end was trimmed by 6 bases and the J gene end by 5 bases; junction bases not matched to a gene: 13. The CDR3 sequence is 14 residues long. Germline V CDR1 and CDR2: DFQATT, SNEGSKA (reference sequence). CDR3 amino acids: CSARSVTSLHEQYF. The CDR3 region has the DNA TGCAGTGCCCGGTCTGTGACTAGCCTTCACGAGCAGTACTTC.